The following is a TCR beta chain sequence with its context. It lacks a known antigen. Base qualities are missing; no much larger clone stands one base away. Moderately to severely active disease, a Clinical Activity Score of at least 3, a NOSPECS grade of at least 4, and a duration under 3 months were present in ophthalmopathy patients. Patients with uncontrolled infections, other autoimmune diseases, pregnancy or lactation were excluded. Diagnoses were established on the basis of clinical symptoms, serum thyroxine and TRAb, thyroid ultrasound, and orbital computed tomography. PBMCs were separated from under 12 ml of fresh peripheral blood using Ficoll-Paque density gradient centrifugation. Trizol reagent was used to extract total RNA, and RNA quality was then checked on an Agilent 2100 Bioanalyzer. These data originate in a study of T cells in Graves' hyperthyroidism and ophthalmopathy (dated by TCRdb to between 2018 and 2021). Context from the whole study: Peripheral blood was sampled at the time of initial diagnosis, prior to any treatment. The 100 discovery patients were divided at random into training and test sets in a 7:3 ratio. Thyroid tissue and blood T-cell repertoires from about six Graves' hyperthyroidism patients were also compared in the study. To identify distinguishing TCR V-J signatures, a discovery cohort of 95 to 100 patients was used, comprising some 45 with Graves' ophthalmopathy and around 60 with stable Graves' hyperthyroidism. The paper describes TCR Vbeta CDR3 sequencing of 120 to 150 peripheral blood samples, made up of 43 ophthalmopathy patients, over 70 hyperthyroidism patients and roughly 17 progressor patients. Once sampling was done, hyperthyroidism patients were given methimazole at a starting dose of 30 mg daily, whereas ophthalmopathy patients were given high-dose intravenous methylprednisolone. Prospective prediction of ophthalmopathy was tested in an independent validation cohort consisting of some 19 hyperthyroidism patients and more than 15 patients who later progressed to ophthalmopathy.

Via the germline V gene, CDR1 is SQVTM and CDR2 ANQGSEA. Trimmed from V: 3 bases; trimmed from J: 5 bases; junction bases lacking a gene match: 3. CDR3 length: 12 amino acids, cysteine to phenylalanine. The entry retains the CDR3 DNA only, 36 bases that are in frame from base 1. What the study reported, not specific to this receptor: Most expanded thyroid clonotypes (frequency above 0.001) were also detected in blood, suggesting blood repertoires may reflect thyroid immune responses. No statistical method was used to set the sample size in advance, and investigators knew the group allocation. During validation, the model predicted progression to ophthalmopathy a median of approximately 6 months ahead of onset, with 60% to 71% sensitivity and under 85% specificity. Ophthalmopathy was separated from stable hyperthyroidism by a 13 V-J signature model, with just over 85% sensitivity and about 81% specificity obtained in cross-validation and 80%/75% obtained in testing.

The TCR beta CDR3 regions were amplified from the RNA transcripts. The TCR CDR3 was subjected to a first round of RT-PCR using the HTBI primer set and the Qiagen OneStep RT-PCR kit. Libraries were constructed in a second round of multiplex PCR, after which size selection and purification were carried out. Paired-end sequencing of the libraries was performed with 100 bp reads on an Illumina HiSeq2000. The authors' analysis ran thus. SOAPnuke was used to process the raw data, removing reads that contained adapters or uncalled bases, had a mean Phred below 15, or lacked an exact match to the constant primer or identifier. COPE v1.2.5 was used to merge the high-quality paired reads, and each unique nucleotide sequence was defined as a clonotype. MiTCR v1.1 was used to align clonotypes to the IMGT TRBV, TRBD and TRBJ reference segments. Only V-J combinations with frequency above 0.0001, covering 99% to 99.2% of repertoires, were analysed. A TCS score was defined as the ratio of F50 (clonal expansion) to E x V (chaos), with BLOSUM62-based TCRdist applied between CDR3 peptides within each V-J. Welch's t-statistics and random forest reduced 500 to 650 V-J features to 13, which were used in a naive Bayes classifier (R e1071). TCRdb trimmed public reads at Q25 via fastp, called clones via MiXCR and kept in-frame beta chains. Rows matching on CDR3 protein sequence are summarized as one entry with the most common DNA and genes. The V and J calls here are based on TCRdb, not the publication. The table for this sample lists fewer than 750,000 distinct CDR3 sequences; roughly 14% of them were counted only once. The top ten hold around 12% of the sample.

In this chain, TRBV29-1 is recombined with TRBJ1-2; the junction holds 7 bases that match TRBD1. Specimen: blood. This sequence originates from a woman aged 50 to 60 with Graves' ophthalmopathy. CDR3 protein: CSVEGTAYGYTF. The DNA reads TGCAGCGTTGAGGGGACAGCGTATGGCTACACCTTC.